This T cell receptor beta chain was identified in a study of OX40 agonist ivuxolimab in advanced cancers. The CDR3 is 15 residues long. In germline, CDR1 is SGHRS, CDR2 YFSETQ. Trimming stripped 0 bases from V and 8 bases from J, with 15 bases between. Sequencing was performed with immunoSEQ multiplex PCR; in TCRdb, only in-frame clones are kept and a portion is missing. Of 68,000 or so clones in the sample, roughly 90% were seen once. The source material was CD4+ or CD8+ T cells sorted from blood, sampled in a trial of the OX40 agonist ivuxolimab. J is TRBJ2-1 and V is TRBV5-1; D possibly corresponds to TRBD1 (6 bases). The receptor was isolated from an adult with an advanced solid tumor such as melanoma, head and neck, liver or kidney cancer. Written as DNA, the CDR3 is TGCGCCAGCAGCTTGGAACAGGGTTTAAGGGATGAGCAGTTCTTC. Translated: CASSLEQGLRDEQFF.